The clone carrying this TCR beta chain was picked up many times. This sample is drawn from a study of spatial heterogeneity in lung cancer. Trimming stripped 4 bases from V and 8 bases from J, with 9 bases between. This CDR3 contains 11 residues. The germline CDR1 and CDR2 sequences are DFQATT and SNEGSKA (reference sequence). The sample's time point: sample taken at primary tumor resection. Material for sequencing was whole RNA from tumor, nontumor lung or frozen PBMC, left unsorted. TCRdb ran MiXCR on the 5' RACE reads and lists one entry per CDR3 protein. Counted here are more than 85,000 distinct CDR3 sequences, 7% to 9% occurring once; the ten biggest clones make up 6.9%.

The sequence was obtained from a male donor with early-stage non-small cell lung cancer. This chain joins TRBV20-1 and TRBJ2-1; no firm D call. Sequenced here: PBMCs, sampled at surgery. CDR3 loop: CSAMAGDEQFF. CDR3 coding DNA: TGCAGTGCTATGGCTGGCGATGAGCAGTTCTTC.